This T cell receptor beta chain derives from a study of blood T cell repertoires in COVID-19. Across the study: PBMCs, B-cell-depleted T cells, or T cells were the source of the cDNA or gDNA that made up the material.

In the original processing: Cell counts per sample came from amplifying reference gene primers. TCRdb keeps only in-frame clones here, not all; method: immunoSEQ multiplex PCR. That table supplies the V and J calls and clone size; D and trimming were determined from the DNA. The table includes hundreds of thousands of clones, about 87% detected once. This clone appeared once. Participant-reported clinical history was the basis for cohort assignment. Trimming took 4 bases from V and 7 from J; bases not matched to a gene: 5. The CDR3 runs to 15 residues. Germline CDR1 is SGHNT and CDR2 is YENEEA. The sequencing sample was made of PBMCs or T cells enriched from blood (not recorded which). This clonotype originated in a woman between 45 and 60 years old who had recovered from COVID-19. The V call is TRBV11-3, the J call TRBJ2-1; TRBD2 agrees at 12 bases. CDR3 bases: TGTGCCAGCAGCTCGCTAGCGGGGGGGCCGAATGAGCAGTTCTTC. Protein product: CASSSLAGGPNEQFF.